The rows below give T cell receptor beta chains drawn from one sample of a study of CD8 T cells in Susac syndrome. Using its own MiXCR run on the immunoSEQ multiplex PCR reads, TCRdb lists one record per CDR3 protein. The sample has 250,000 or so distinct CDR3 sequences; 85% to 95% are singletons. The sample consisted of CD4+ T cells from PBMCs. All receptors come from a human donor with multiple sclerosis. CDR3s include the opening cysteine and the closing phenylalanine or tryptophan. D genes are given only for firm matches. Rows give clone size only sometimes, using once, few, many, or a class for an expanded clone.

abundance: NA; j_gene: TRBJ2-2; d_gene: NA; v_gene: TRBV2; CDR3aa: CASSLQFLTNTGELFF; CDR3nt: TGTGCCAGCAGTCTTCAATTTCTAACGAACACCGGGGAGCTGTTTTTT
abundance: NA; j_gene: TRBJ1-5; d_gene: NA; v_gene: TRBV30; CDR3aa: CAWSVPSRAHQPQHF; CDR3nt: TGTGCCTGGAGTGTACCTAGTCGGGCCCATCAGCCCCAGCATTTT
abundance: NA; j_gene: TRBJ1-2; d_gene: TRBD1; v_gene: TRBV12-3/TRBV12-4; CDR3aa: CASRQGDDYGYTF; CDR3nt: TGTGCCAGCCGGCAGGGGGATGACTATGGCTACACCTTC
abundance: NA; j_gene: TRBJ2-1; d_gene: TRBD2; v_gene: TRBV3-1; CDR3aa: CASSPSGRVDNEQFF; CDR3nt: TGTGCCAGCAGCCCTAGCGGGAGAGTCGACAATGAGCAGTTCTTC
abundance: NA; j_gene: TRBJ2-4; d_gene: TRBD1; v_gene: TRBV3-1; CDR3aa: CASSQRMTGGLAKNIQYF; CDR3nt: TGTGCCAGCAGCCAGAGGATGACAGGGGGTTTAGCCAAAAACATTCAGTACTTC
abundance: NA; j_gene: TRBJ2-3; d_gene: TRBD2; v_gene: TRBV5-1; CDR3aa: CASTLAGATDTQYF; CDR3nt: TGCGCCAGCACTCTAGCGGGAGCCACAGATACGCAGTATTTT
abundance: NA; j_gene: TRBJ2-2; d_gene: NA; v_gene: TRBV15; CDR3aa: CATSRDAANTGELFF; CDR3nt: TGTGCCACCAGCAGAGATGCGGCGAACACCGGGGAGCTGTTTTTT
abundance: NA; j_gene: TRBJ1-2; d_gene: TRBD1; v_gene: TRBV15; CDR3aa: CATSTRTGWDYGYTF; CDR3nt: TGTGCCACCAGCACCCGGACAGGGTGGGACTATGGCTACACCTTC
abundance: NA; j_gene: TRBJ2-7; d_gene: NA; v_gene: TRBV11-2; CDR3aa: CASRSVRGRHEQYF; CDR3nt: TGTGCCAGCAGGTCTGTCAGGGGCCGCCACGAGCAGTACTTC
abundance: NA; j_gene: TRBJ1-1; d_gene: NA; v_gene: TRBV2; CDR3aa: CASSEAGPRATEAFF; CDR3nt: TGTGCCAGCAGTGAAGCCGGGCCCAGAGCCACTGAAGCTTTCTTT
abundance: once; j_gene: TRBJ1-1; d_gene: NA; v_gene: TRBV28; CDR3aa: CASRAAGTNTEAFF; CDR3nt: TGTGCCAGCCGCGCCGCAGGGACGAACACTGAAGCTTTCTTT
abundance: NA; j_gene: TRBJ2-6; d_gene: NA; v_gene: TRBV20-1; CDR3aa: CSASVRGARSGANVLTF; CDR3nt: TGCAGTGCTAGTGTGCGAGGGGCGAGGTCTGGGGCCAACGTCCTGACTTTC
abundance: NA; j_gene: TRBJ1-1; d_gene: NA; v_gene: TRBV29-1; CDR3aa: CSVTGNTEAFF; CDR3nt: TGCAGCGTTACGGGGAACACTGAAGCTTTCTTT
abundance: NA; j_gene: TRBJ2-1; d_gene: NA; v_gene: TRBV11-1; CDR3aa: CASSLVASSFYNEQFF; CDR3nt: TGTGCCAGCAGCTTAGTGGCTAGCAGTTTCTACAATGAGCAGTTCTTC
abundance: NA; j_gene: TRBJ2-7; d_gene: NA; v_gene: TRBV28; CDR3aa: CASSPPGTIYEQYF; CDR3nt: TGTGCCAGCAGTCCCCCCGGGACAATTTACGAGCAGTACTTC
abundance: NA; j_gene: TRBJ1-2; d_gene: TRBD1; v_gene: TRBV23-1; CDR3aa: CASSQGDSYGYTF; CDR3nt: TGCGCCAGCAGTCAAGGGGACAGCTATGGCTACACCTTC
abundance: NA; j_gene: TRBJ1-6; d_gene: NA; v_gene: TRBV28; CDR3aa: CASRRPESSYNSPLHF; CDR3nt: TGTGCCAGTCGAAGACCCGAAAGCTCCTATAATTCACCCCTCCACTTT
abundance: once; j_gene: TRBJ2-7; d_gene: TRBD2; v_gene: TRBV27; CDR3aa: CASSPQRLAGSSYEQYF; CDR3nt: TGTGCCAGCAGTCCGCAACGACTAGCGGGAAGCTCCTACGAGCAGTACTTC
abundance: once; j_gene: TRBJ2-2; d_gene: TRBD2; v_gene: TRBV6-4; CDR3aa: CASTQTSGRPGELFF; CDR3nt: TGTGCCAGCACCCAGACTAGCGGGAGGCCCGGGGAGCTGTTTTTT
abundance: NA; j_gene: TRBJ1-2; d_gene: TRBD1; v_gene: TRBV6-1; CDR3aa: CACGQATWGYGYTF; CDR3nt: TGTGCCTGTGGACAGGCGACATGGGGCTATGGCTACACCTTC
abundance: NA; j_gene: TRBJ1-1; d_gene: NA; v_gene: TRBV23-1; CDR3aa: CASSHGFVRRGSEAFF; CDR3nt: TGCGCCAGCAGTCATGGGTTTGTTCGTCGGGGGTCTGAAGCTTTCTTT
abundance: once; j_gene: TRBJ1-4; d_gene: NA; v_gene: TRBV29-1; CDR3aa: CSVMNGAANEKLFF; CDR3nt: TGCAGCGTCATGAACGGAGCGGCTAATGAAAAACTGTTTTTT
abundance: NA; j_gene: TRBJ1-4; d_gene: NA; v_gene: TRBV25-1; CDR3aa: CASSPTGGINEKLFF; CDR3nt: TGTGCCAGCAGCCCTACTGGCGGAATAAATGAAAAACTGTTTTTT
abundance: NA; j_gene: TRBJ1-5; d_gene: TRBD1; v_gene: TRBV27; CDR3aa: CASSLYASTGNGNQPQHF; CDR3nt: TGTGCCAGCAGTTTATACGCCTCGACAGGGAATGGCAATCAGCCCCAGCATTTT
abundance: NA; j_gene: TRBJ1-5; d_gene: TRBD1; v_gene: TRBV20-1; CDR3aa: CSARPGTGDQPQHF; CDR3nt: TGCAGTGCTAGGCCCGGGACAGGGGATCAGCCCCAGCATTTT
abundance: NA; j_gene: TRBJ1-1; d_gene: TRBD1; v_gene: TRBV3-1; CDR3aa: CASSQGWTGGYWENTEAFF; CDR3nt: TGTGCCAGCAGCCAAGGTTGGACAGGGGGCTATTGGGAGAACACTGAAGCTTTCTTT
abundance: NA; j_gene: TRBJ1-5; d_gene: NA; v_gene: TRBV12-3/TRBV12-4; CDR3aa: CANSPQGRGNQPQHF; CDR3nt: TGTGCCAACAGTCCACAGGGTCGGGGAAATCAGCCCCAGCATTTT
abundance: NA; j_gene: TRBJ1-4; d_gene: NA; v_gene: TRBV11-2; CDR3aa: CASSPLGGVEKLFF; CDR3nt: TGTGCCAGCAGCCCCCTGGGCGGGGTCGAAAAACTGTTTTTT
abundance: NA; j_gene: TRBJ2-1; d_gene: NA; v_gene: TRBV3-1; CDR3aa: CASSQAAVNEQFF; CDR3nt: TGTGCCAGCAGCCAAGCTGCTGTCAATGAGCAGTTCTTC
abundance: NA; j_gene: TRBJ1-5; d_gene: NA; v_gene: TRBV7-2; CDR3aa: CASSFSGSGQPQHF; CDR3nt: TGTGCCAGCAGCTTTTCAGGTAGCGGTCAGCCCCAGCATTTT
abundance: NA; j_gene: TRBJ2-7; d_gene: NA; v_gene: TRBV5-1; CDR3aa: CASSLASGQKSYEQYF; CDR3nt: TGCGCCAGCAGTCTCGCCTCAGGACAGAAAAGCTACGAGCAGTACTTC
abundance: NA; j_gene: TRBJ2-3; d_gene: NA; v_gene: TRBV12-3/TRBV12-4; CDR3aa: CASRNSRDSKAPDTQYF; CDR3nt: TGTGCCAGCAGAAACAGCCGGGACTCCAAAGCCCCAGATACGCAGTATTTT
abundance: NA; j_gene: TRBJ1-5; d_gene: NA; v_gene: TRBV18; CDR3aa: CASSRLNQPQHF; CDR3nt: TGTGCCAGCTCACGCCTGAATCAGCCCCAGCATTTT
abundance: NA; j_gene: TRBJ1-2; d_gene: NA; v_gene: TRBV19; CDR3aa: CASSTTGAYGYTF; CDR3nt: TGTGCCAGTAGCACGACAGGCGCGTATGGCTACACCTTC
abundance: NA; j_gene: TRBJ2-4; d_gene: TRBD2; v_gene: TRBV7-8; CDR3aa: CASSPQMGLAGALAKNIQYF; CDR3nt: TGTGCCAGCAGCCCCCAGATGGGACTAGCGGGGGCCCTAGCCAAAAACATTCAGTACTTC
abundance: NA; j_gene: TRBJ1-2; d_gene: TRBD1; v_gene: TRBV4-1; CDR3aa: CASRGPGQAVGGYTF; CDR3nt: TGCGCCAGCAGGGGACCGGGACAGGCGGTTGGTGGCTACACCTTC
abundance: NA; j_gene: TRBJ1-4; d_gene: NA; v_gene: TRBV10-3; CDR3aa: CAISTQGPNEKLFF; CDR3nt: TGTGCCATCAGTACCCAGGGGCCTAATGAAAAACTGTTTTTT
abundance: NA; j_gene: TRBJ1-6; d_gene: TRBD1; v_gene: TRBV5-1; CDR3aa: CASTRDRGNSPLHF; CDR3nt: TGCGCCAGCACCCGGGACAGGGGAAATTCACCCCTCCACTTT
abundance: NA; j_gene: TRBJ1-1; d_gene: NA; v_gene: TRBV19; CDR3aa: CATHGMATLEAFF; CDR3nt: TGTGCCACCCACGGGATGGCCACCCTTGAAGCTTTCTTT
abundance: NA; j_gene: TRBJ2-7; d_gene: TRBD1; v_gene: TRBV19; CDR3aa: CASSIETGGIEQYF; CDR3nt: TGTGCCAGTAGTATCGAGACAGGGGGCATCGAGCAGTACTTC
abundance: NA; j_gene: TRBJ2-3; d_gene: NA; v_gene: TRBV2; CDR3aa: CASSVLPTQYF; CDR3nt: TGTGCCAGCAGTGTACTACCTACGCAGTATTTT
abundance: NA; j_gene: TRBJ2-7; d_gene: NA; v_gene: TRBV5-1; CDR3aa: CASRLGSTYEQYF; CDR3nt: TGCGCCAGCAGGTTAGGGTCAACCTACGAGCAGTACTTC
abundance: NA; j_gene: TRBJ1-2; d_gene: NA; v_gene: TRBV29-1; CDR3aa: CSVPGPGSGGYTF; CDR3nt: TGCAGCGTGCCCGGGCCAGGGTCAGGAGGCTACACCTTC
abundance: NA; j_gene: TRBJ1-1; d_gene: NA; v_gene: TRBV18; CDR3aa: CASSPLGTANTEAFF; CDR3nt: TGTGCCAGCTCACCCCTCGGGACGGCGAACACTGAAGCTTTCTTT
abundance: NA; j_gene: TRBJ2-2; d_gene: TRBD2; v_gene: TRBV2; CDR3aa: CASATGTSGAGELFF; CDR3nt: TGTGCCAGCGCAACCGGGACTAGCGGGGCCGGGGAGCTGTTTTTT
abundance: NA; j_gene: TRBJ2-4; d_gene: NA; v_gene: TRBV2; CDR3aa: CASSLQGSKNIQYF; CDR3nt: TGTGCCAGCAGCTTACAGGGTTCCAAAAACATTCAGTACTTC
abundance: once; j_gene: TRBJ2-1; d_gene: TRBD2; v_gene: TRBV20-1; CDR3aa: CSARTSGNQFF; CDR3nt: TGCAGTGCTAGGACTAGCGGGAATCAGTTCTTC
abundance: NA; j_gene: TRBJ2-3; d_gene: NA; v_gene: TRBV7-9; CDR3aa: CASSSRGVPDTQYF; CDR3nt: TGTGCCAGCAGCTCTCGTGGGGTCCCAGATACGCAGTATTTT
abundance: once; j_gene: TRBJ2-7; d_gene: NA; v_gene: TRBV27; CDR3aa: CASSLSYYSYEQYF; CDR3nt: TGTGCCAGCAGTCTTTCTTATTACTCCTACGAGCAGTACTTC
abundance: NA; j_gene: TRBJ1-4; d_gene: NA; v_gene: TRBV7-8; CDR3aa: CASSFHRVANEKLFF; CDR3nt: TGTGCCAGCAGCTTCCACAGGGTTGCTAATGAAAAACTGTTTTTT
abundance: NA; j_gene: TRBJ1-1; d_gene: NA; v_gene: TRBV12-3/TRBV12-4; CDR3aa: CASMQHTEAFF; CDR3nt: TGTGCCAGCATGCAACACACTGAAGCTTTCTTT
abundance: NA; j_gene: TRBJ1-1; d_gene: NA; v_gene: TRBV11-2; CDR3aa: CASSFRVAFF; CDR3nt: TGTGCCAGCAGCTTCCGAGTGGCTTTCTTT
abundance: NA; j_gene: TRBJ2-5; d_gene: TRBD2; v_gene: TRBV5-1; CDR3aa: CASSFRTSRETQYF; CDR3nt: TGCGCCAGCAGCTTCAGGACTAGTCGGGAGACCCAGTACTTC
abundance: NA; j_gene: TRBJ2-1; d_gene: NA; v_gene: TRBV29-1; CDR3aa: CSVARAGGGNEQFF; CDR3nt: TGCAGCGTGGCGCGGGCCGGGGGCGGCAATGAGCAGTTCTTC
abundance: NA; j_gene: TRBJ1-5; d_gene: TRBD1; v_gene: TRBV5-1; CDR3aa: CASSFKATGGNQPQHF; CDR3nt: TGCGCCAGCAGCTTTAAAGCAACAGGGGGCAATCAGCCCCAGCATTTT
abundance: NA; j_gene: TRBJ1-5; d_gene: NA; v_gene: TRBV6-5; CDR3aa: CASSQDRNQPQHF; CDR3nt: TGTGCCAGCAGCCAGGATAGGAATCAGCCCCAGCATTTT
abundance: NA; j_gene: TRBJ2-5; d_gene: NA; v_gene: TRBV11-2; CDR3aa: CASSLVGRRTQYF; CDR3nt: TGTGCCAGCAGCTTAGTCGGCAGAAGAACCCAGTACTTC
abundance: NA; j_gene: TRBJ2-1; d_gene: NA; v_gene: TRBV19; CDR3aa: CASSTGSSSYNEQFF; CDR3nt: TGTGCCAGTAGTACAGGTTCGAGCTCCTACAATGAGCAGTTCTTC
abundance: NA; j_gene: TRBJ2-3; d_gene: NA; v_gene: TRBV2; CDR3aa: CASSVGSTDTQYF; CDR3nt: TGTGCCAGCAGTGTGGGGTCCACAGATACGCAGTATTTT
abundance: NA; j_gene: TRBJ1-1; d_gene: TRBD1; v_gene: TRBV5-6; CDR3aa: CASSSLRQGSTEAFF; CDR3nt: TGTGCCAGCAGCTCGCTAAGACAGGGATCCACTGAAGCTTTCTTT